This T cell receptor beta chain was sequenced for a study of blood T cells in healthy people across ages. General study findings and limits: The study found more naive CD4+ cells and higher diversity in long-lived than aged donors.

A second about 7 to 12 cycle PCR used barcoded and J-beta primers. Each CDR3 protein is one row after TCRdb ran MiXCR on the 5' RACE reads. The sample lists about 650,000 distinct CDR3 sequences; about 32% were seen once. Extracted total RNA amounted to at least 6 micrograms for each sample. The germline V gene encodes CDR1 SNHLY and CDR2 FYNNEI. This CDR3 contains 10 residues. Turning to this clonotype: What it binds is not known.

The rearrangement joins TRBV2 to TRBJ2-4; D unclear. The closer fit of TRBJ2-7 to the DNA end suggests the J call may be wrong. The sequenced sample was blood. The receptor comes from a woman aged 80 or over in good health. The CDR3 sequence is CASKGYEQYF. For the CDR3, the DNA is TGTGCCAGCAAAGGGTACGAGCAGTACTTC.